The 9 T cell receptor beta chains reported below all come from one sample, sequenced in a study of cytomegalovirus exposure and HLA in healthy donors. Assay: immunoSEQ multiplex PCR; the TCRdb copy retains only in-frame clones and omits some. The sample holds some 310,000 clones, roughly 86% seen once. The sample comprised PBMCs. The receptors stem from a man aged 30 to 45 in good health and CMV-seronegative.

This chain links TRBV9 with TRBJ2-3; TRBD2 is a possible D gene (7 bases). From germline, CDR1 is SGDLS and CDR2 YYNGEE. V lost 0 bases to trimming and J lost 6 bases, with 14 bases between them. This CDR3 region has 15 residues. The CDR3 sequence: CASSVGGGPRDTQYF. CDR3 DNA sequence: TGTGCCAGCAGCGTAGGGGGGGGCCCAAGGGATACGCAGTATTTT.

This rearrangement joins TRBV25-1 to TRBJ1-3; 7 nucleotides line up with TRBD1. This CDR3 spans 16 amino acids. Trimming at V came to 6 bases and at J to 0 bases, leaving 8 bases not matched to a gene. Germline CDR1 MGHDK, CDR2 SYGVNS. CDR3 DNA sequence: TGTGCCAGCAGGCCGACAGGGCTCTTCTCTGGAAACACCATATATTTT. It yields the protein CASRPTGLFSGNTIYF.

The chain carries TRBV9 and TRBJ1-1; D might be TRBD1 (5 bases). Germline V lookup: CDR1 SGDLS, CDR2 YYNGEE. V lost 0 bases and J lost 4, with 7 bases in between. The length of the CDR3 is 13 residues. In nucleotides, the CDR3 is TGTGCCAGCAGCGTAGTCAGGGCCACTGAAGCTTTCTTT. Protein: CASSVVRATEAFF.

A remark on this clone: One junction end disagrees with the germline gene, perhaps due to a read error. The chain has TRBV18 and TRBJ2-7; TRBD1 matches 10 bases. This CDR3 has 16 amino acids. Germline V gene sequence: CDR1 KGHSH, CDR2 LQKENI. The CDR3 DNA is TGTGCCAGCTCACCGCGACAGGGGGCAAACTCCCACGAGCAGTACTTC. Amino acid sequence: CASSPRQGANSHEQYF.

The chain is built from TRBV6-5 and TRBJ1-2; TRBD1 agrees at 7 bases. The CDR3 runs 14 residues. The V gene's germline CDR1 is MNHEY and CDR2 SVGAGI. V shed 6 bases and J 5 bases; nucleotides not matched to a gene: 9. CDR3 coding DNA: TGTGCCAGCAGCCGAATCCCGGGACAGTATGGCTACACCTTC. Amino acid sequence: CASSRIPGQYGYTF.

This clone was recorded only once. This chain joins TRBV19 and TRBJ1-5, with TRBD1 matching 7 bases. V was pared by 6 bases and J by 3 bases, with 8 bases of the junction left unmatched. This CDR3 spans 15 amino acids. The germline gives CDR1 LNHDA, CDR2 SQIVND (reference sequence). The chain's CDR3 is CASRARDSNNQPQHF. The DNA for the CDR3 is TGTGCCAGTAGGGCCCGGGACAGTAACAATCAGCCCCAGCATTTT.

The chain links TRBV7-9 to TRBJ2-7; D possibly corresponds to TRBD1 (6 bases). CDR3 length equals 13 residues. V lost 2 bases, J lost 6 bases, and 11 bases lay in between. Germline V gene lookup returns CDR1 SEHNR and CDR2 FQNEAQ (reference sequence). The CDR3 DNA is TGTGCCAGCAGCTTAACAGGGAAGGTCGAGCAGTACTTC. It translates to CASSLTGKVEQYF.

The chain employs TRBV18 and TRBJ1-2; possibly TRBD1 for D (6 bases). Between the trimmed V and J ends, which lost 1 base and 0 bases, there was a span of 9 bases. Germline-derived CDR1 and CDR2 are KGHSH and LQKENI. The CDR3 contains 15 residues. CDR3 residues: CASSPQTGANYGYTF. Here the CDR3 DNA reads TGTGCCAGCTCACCACAGACAGGCGCTAACTATGGCTACACCTTC.

V and J are TRBV5-4 and TRBJ2-1, with 10 bases identical to TRBD2. V shed 0 bases, J shed 9 bases, and the junction held 3 bases outside the gene matches. The CDR3 sequence is 14 residues long. CDR1 is SGHNT and CDR2 is YYREEE in the germline V gene (reference sequence). CDR3 region: CASSLASSGGEQFF. In DNA, the CDR3 is TGTGCCAGCAGCTTGGCGTCTAGCGGGGGTGAGCAGTTCTTC. Using reference TRBV5-4 and TRBJ2-1 for the parts outside the CDR3, the full variable domain is ETGVTQSPTHLIKTRGQQVTLRCSSQSGHNTVSWYQQALGQGPQFIFQYYREEENGRGNFPPRFSGLQFPNYSSELNVNALELDDSALYLCASSLASSGGEQFFGPGTRLTVL.